Listed below are T cell receptor beta chains from one sample, sequenced in a study of OX40 agonist ivuxolimab in advanced cancers. Repertoires were generated with immunoSEQ multiplex PCR, while TCRdb's copy carries only in-frame clones and drops some. The sample lists some 20,000 clones, about 80% seen once, with 3% to 4% in the top ten. The source material was CD4+ or CD8+ T cells sorted from blood, sampled in a trial of the OX40 agonist ivuxolimab. These receptors all stem from an adult with an advanced solid tumor such as melanoma, head and neck, liver or kidney cancer. The CDR3 runs from the conserved cysteine through the conserved F or W. The D gene is left open where the match is weak. Clone size, where shown, is once, few, many, or a class for clones that have expanded.

CASSVDQGNTEAFF | TGTGCCAGCAGCGTAGATCAGGGAAACACTGAAGCTTTCTTT | TRBJ1-1 | . | . | TRBV9
CASSLRTGETQYF | TGTGCCAGCTCACTACGTACCGGAGAGACCCAGTACTTC | TRBJ2-5 | once | . | TRBV18
CASRSPRGGNYGYTF | TGTGCCAGCAGATCCCCGAGGGGGGGTAACTATGGCTACACCTTC | TRBJ1-2 | once | . | TRBV6-1
CASSQDLGNTIYF | TGTGCCAGCAGCCAAGATCTGGGAAACACCATATATTTT | TRBJ1-3 | . | . | TRBV7-9
CASGQERSVHNEQFF | TGTGCCAGCGGGCAGGAAAGAAGCGTACACAATGAGCAGTTCTTC | TRBJ2-1 | . | . | TRBV2
CASSLLRYSPYYEQYF | TGTGCCAGCAGTTTATTACGATACAGCCCCTACTACGAGCAGTACTTC | TRBJ2-7 | . | . | TRBV28
CASSKAGSGKEETQYF | TGTGCCAGCAGCAAAGCGGGGTCGGGGAAAGAAGAGACCCAGTACTTC | TRBJ2-5 | . | TRBD2 | TRBV11-2
CASRLMDATYEQYF | TGTGCCAGCAGATTAATGGACGCCACCTACGAGCAGTACTTC | TRBJ2-7 | . | . | TRBV6-6
CASARNTGELFF | TGTGCCAGCGCAAGAAACACCGGGGAGCTGTTTTTT | TRBJ2-2 | . | . | TRBV19
CAWRGTGDKDGYTF | TGTGCCTGGAGGGGGACAGGGGACAAGGATGGCTACACCTTC | TRBJ1-2 | . | TRBD1 | TRBV30
CAISEGNPSEQYF | TGTGCCATCAGTGAGGGGAACCCGAGCGAGCAGTACTTC | TRBJ2-7 | . | . | TRBV10-3
CASSGGGGMRLEQFF | TGTGCCAGCAGCGGCGGGGGGGGGATGCGCCTTGAGCAGTTCTTC | TRBJ2-1 | . | TRBD2 | TRBV28
CASSQIGLQGSGNTIYF | TGTGCCAGCAGCCAAATTGGACTACAGGGCTCGGGAAACACCATATATTTT | TRBJ1-3 | . | . | TRBV4-2
CASSLDQGVTQYF | TGTGCCAGCAGCTTGGATCAGGGAGTGACCCAGTACTTC | TRBJ2-5 | . | . | TRBV5-5
CASSDVPYEQYF | TGTGCCAGCAGTGACGTACCCTACGAGCAGTACTTC | TRBJ2-7 | . | . | TRBV6-1
CASSEQVTTGELFF | TGTGCCAGCAGTGAACAAGTTACCACCGGGGAGCTGTTTTTT | TRBJ2-2 | few | . | TRBV6-1
CASSLDATDTQYF | TGTGCCAGCAGTTTGGACGCCACAGATACGCAGTATTTT | TRBJ2-3 | . | . | TRBV2
CAIRGAQNSPLHF | TGTGCCATCAGAGGGGCGCAGAATTCACCCCTCCACTTT | TRBJ1-6 | . | . | TRBV10-3
CASSQGGQPNTEAFF | TGCGCCAGCAGCCAAGGAGGGCAGCCGAACACTGAAGCTTTCTTT | TRBJ1-1 | once | . | TRBV4-1
CASSYRPGRGTDTQYF | TGTGCCAGCAGTTACCGACCCGGCCGGGGCACAGATACGCAGTATTTT | TRBJ2-3 | . | . | TRBV6-5
CASSSRGSNTGELFF | TGTGCCAGCTCATCCAGGGGCTCGAACACCGGGGAGCTGTTTTTT | TRBJ2-2 | . | . | TRBV18
CASSNGLAGGYHEQFF | TGTGCCAGCAGCAACGGACTAGCGGGAGGGTACCATGAGCAGTTCTTC | TRBJ2-1 | . | TRBD2 | TRBV7-2
CASISSGNFRTYEQYF | TGTGCCAGCATCTCGTCCGGCAACTTCCGAACCTACGAGCAGTACTTC | TRBJ2-7 | . | . | TRBV28
CASSPGTGAETQYF | TGTGCCAGCAGCCCCGGGACAGGGGCAGAGACCCAGTACTTC | TRBJ2-5 | . | TRBD1 | TRBV7-3
CASSLAADVGEQYF | TGTGCCAGCAGCTTAGCAGCGGACGTGGGTGAGCAGTACTTC | TRBJ2-7 | . | . | TRBV7-9
CASTPKDTQYF | TGTGCCAGCACCCCCAAAGATACGCAGTATTTT | TRBJ2-3 | . | . | TRBV6-6
CASSASRVEQFF | TGTGCCAGCAGTGCCTCTAGGGTTGAGCAGTTCTTC | TRBJ2-1 | . | . | TRBV2